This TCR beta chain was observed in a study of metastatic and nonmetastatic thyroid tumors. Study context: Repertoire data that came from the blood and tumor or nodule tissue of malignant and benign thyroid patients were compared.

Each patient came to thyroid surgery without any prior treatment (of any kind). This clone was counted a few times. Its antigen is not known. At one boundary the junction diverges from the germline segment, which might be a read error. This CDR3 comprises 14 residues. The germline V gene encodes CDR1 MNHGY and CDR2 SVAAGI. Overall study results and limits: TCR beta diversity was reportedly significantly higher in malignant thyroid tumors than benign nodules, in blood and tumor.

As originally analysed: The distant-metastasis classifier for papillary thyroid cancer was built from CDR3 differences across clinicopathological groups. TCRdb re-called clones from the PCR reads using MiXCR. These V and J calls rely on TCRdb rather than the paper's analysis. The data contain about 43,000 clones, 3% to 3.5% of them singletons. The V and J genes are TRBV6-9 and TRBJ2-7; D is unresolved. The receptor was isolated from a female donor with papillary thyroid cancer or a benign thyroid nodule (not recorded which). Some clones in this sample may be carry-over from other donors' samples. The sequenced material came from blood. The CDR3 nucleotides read TGCGCCAGCAGCCACGGCCGTGGAACCGGTGAGCAGTACTTC. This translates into CASSHGRGTGEQYF.